This record looks at one T cell receptor beta chain sequence and its context. The data stem from a study of blood T cell repertoires in COVID-19. Repertoires were generated with immunoSEQ multiplex PCR, while TCRdb's copy carries only in-frame clones and drops some. Altogether fewer than 700,000 clones are present, less than 90% being singletons, with the ten largest covering 7.5% to 9.5%. Germline lookup yields CDR1 SGDLS and CDR2 YYNGEE. V lost 3 bases to trimming and J lost 4 bases, with 13 bases between them. The CDR3 consists of 14 residues. Material for sequencing was peripheral blood. The rearrangement links TRBV9 to TRBJ1-1, with unresolved D. This clonotype was sampled from a woman in her 50s with COVID-19, enrolled during active disease. This chain's CDR3 is CASSATVGITEAFF. CDR3 coding DNA: TGTGCCAGCAGCGCAACTGTGGGCATCACTGAAGCTTTCTTT. Drawing the rest from reference TRBV9 and TRBJ1-1, the complete variable domain is DSGVTQTPKHLITATGQRVTLRCSPRSGDLSVYWYQQSLDQGLQFLIQYYNGEERAKGNILERFSAQQFPDLHSELNLSSLELGDSALYFCASSATVGITEAFFGQGTRLTVV.